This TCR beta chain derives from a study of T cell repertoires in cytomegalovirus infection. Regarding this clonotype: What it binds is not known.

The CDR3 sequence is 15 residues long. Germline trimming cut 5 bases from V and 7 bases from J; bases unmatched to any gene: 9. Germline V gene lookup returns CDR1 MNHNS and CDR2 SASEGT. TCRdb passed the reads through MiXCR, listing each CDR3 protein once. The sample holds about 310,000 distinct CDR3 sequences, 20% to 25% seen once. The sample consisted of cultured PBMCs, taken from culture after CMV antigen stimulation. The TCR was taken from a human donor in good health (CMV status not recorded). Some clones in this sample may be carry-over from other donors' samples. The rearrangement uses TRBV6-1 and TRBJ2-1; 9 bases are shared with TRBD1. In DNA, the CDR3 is TGTGCCAGCAGTCCCGGGACAGGGAGGAGGAATGAGCAGTTCTTC. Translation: CASSPGTGRRNEQFF.